Listed below are T cell receptor beta chains from one sample, sequenced in a study of T cell changes during pregnancy in multiple sclerosis. The protocol was immunoSEQ multiplex PCR, while the TCRdb copy is restricted to in-frame clones and leaves out a portion. The table includes some 50,000 clones, approximately 95% detected once. Sequenced here: CD8+ T cells from peripheral blood mononuclear cells, sampled in the first trimester of pregnancy. These receptors all come from a female donor with multiple sclerosis, enrolled in a pregnancy study. The CDR3 runs from the conserved cysteine through the conserved F or W. Fields, in order: J gene, clone size, D gene, V gene, CDR3 DNA, CDR3 protein. The D gene is left open where the match is weak. Only some rows state a clone size, as once, few, many or a class for expanded clones.

TRBJ2-1 - - TRBV7-2 TGTGCCAGCAGCTTAGAGCATAGCATACATAATGGGTACAATGAGCAGTTCTTC CASSLEHSIHNGYNEQFF
TRBJ1-1 - - TRBV6-5 TGTGCCAGCAGTTACGTGGGGGGCACTGAAGCTTTCTTT CASSYVGGTEAFF
TRBJ1-4 - - TRBV6-1 TGTGCCAGCAGTGAAATTGGCTCGCCCTTTGAAAAACTGTTTTTT CASSEIGSPFEKLFF
TRBJ2-7 - - TRBV19 TGTGCCAGTACCCCTAACCTAGCCTCCTACGAGCAGTACTTC CASTPNLASYEQYF
TRBJ2-7 - - TRBV28 TGTGCCAGCAGCTCTCCAACACAGGGCTGGTACGAGCAGTACTTC CASSSPTQGWYEQYF
TRBJ1-1 - - TRBV19 TGTGCCAGTAGTATTGTTCAGGGGACTGAAGCTTTCTTT CASSIVQGTEAFF
TRBJ2-1 - - TRBV10-1 TGCGCCAGCAGTGAGTCGATCCGTGCGTACAATGAGCAGTTCTTC CASSESIRAYNEQFF
TRBJ2-1 - TRBD2 TRBV13 TGTGCCAGCAGCTGGGTTTTTCAAAAGACTAGCGGGATATACAATGAGCAGTTCTTC CASSWVFQKTSGIYNEQFF
TRBJ2-7 - TRBD1 TRBV27 TGTGCCAGCAGCGACAGGGTTTACGAGCAGTACTTC CASSDRVYEQYF
TRBJ2-5 - - TRBV5-4 TGTGCCAGCAGCTTGGCCAGGGGTGGGGATCGCCAGTACTTC CASSLARGGDRQYF
TRBJ2-5 - TRBD2 TRBV29-1 TGCAGCGGGCTGGGACTAGCGGCACCTCGGGAGACCCAGTACTTC CSGLGLAAPRETQYF
TRBJ2-6 - - TRBV9 TGTGCCAGCAGCGTATCAGGGATCCCCTCTGGGGCCAACGTCCTGACTTTC CASSVSGIPSGANVLTF
TRBJ1-1 - TRBD1 TRBV9 TGTGCCAGCAGCTCGCGGGACAGGGGGCTTTTGGACACTGAAGCTTTCTTT CASSSRDRGLLDTEAFF
TRBJ2-3 once - TRBV21-1 TGTGCCAGCAGCAGGGTTAGTAGCGGCCCTAGCACAGATACGCAGTATTTT CASSRVSSGPSTDTQYF
TRBJ2-1 - - TRBV6-4 TGTGCCAGCAGTGAAGGAGAGTCAAGCGGGAATGAGCAGTTCTTC CASSEGESSGNEQFF
TRBJ1-1 - - TRBV11-3 TGTGCCAGCAGTCCCGGGAAATATCTAGAGGGCACTGAAGCTTTCTTT CASSPGKYLEGTEAFF